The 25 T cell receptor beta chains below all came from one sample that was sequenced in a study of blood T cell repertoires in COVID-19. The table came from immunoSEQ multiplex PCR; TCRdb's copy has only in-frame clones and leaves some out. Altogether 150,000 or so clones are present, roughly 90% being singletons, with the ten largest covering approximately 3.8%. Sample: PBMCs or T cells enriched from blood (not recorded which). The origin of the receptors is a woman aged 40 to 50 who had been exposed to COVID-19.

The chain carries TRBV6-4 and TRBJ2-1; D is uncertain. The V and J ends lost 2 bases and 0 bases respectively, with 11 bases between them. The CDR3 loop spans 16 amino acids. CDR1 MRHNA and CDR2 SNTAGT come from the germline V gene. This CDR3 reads CASSDHGLASYNEQFF. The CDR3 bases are TGTGCCAGCAGTGACCATGGGCTCGCCTCCTACAATGAGCAGTTCTTC.

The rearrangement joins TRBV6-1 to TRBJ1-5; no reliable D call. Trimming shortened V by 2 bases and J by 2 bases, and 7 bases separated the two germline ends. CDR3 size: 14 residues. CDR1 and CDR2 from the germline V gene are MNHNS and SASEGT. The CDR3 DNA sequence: TGTGCCAGCAGTGAATACCTAGGCAATCAGCCCCAGCATTTT. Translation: CASSEYLGNQPQHF.

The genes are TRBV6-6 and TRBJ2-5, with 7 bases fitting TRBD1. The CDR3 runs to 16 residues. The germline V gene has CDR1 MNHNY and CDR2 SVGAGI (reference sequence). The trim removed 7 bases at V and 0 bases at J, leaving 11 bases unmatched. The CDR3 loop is CASKSSGTAYQETQYF. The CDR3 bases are TGTGCCAGCAAATCTTCCGGGACAGCGTACCAAGAGACCCAGTACTTC.

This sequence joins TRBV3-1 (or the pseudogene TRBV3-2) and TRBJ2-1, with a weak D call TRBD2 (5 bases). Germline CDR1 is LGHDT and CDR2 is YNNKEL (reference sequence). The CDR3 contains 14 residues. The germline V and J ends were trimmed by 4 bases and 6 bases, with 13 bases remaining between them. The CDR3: CASSPYDGVNEQFF. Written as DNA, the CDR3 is TGTGCCAGCAGCCCGTATGACGGGGTCAATGAGCAGTTCTTC.

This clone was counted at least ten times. CDR3 nucleotide sequence: TGTGCCAGCAGCTTAACGGACAGGGGAAACACTGAAGCTTTCTTT. Residues: CASSLTDRGNTEAFF. The chain recombines TRBV7-8 with TRBJ1-1; 9 nucleotides line up with TRBD1. V lost 2 bases and J lost 2; bases outside the gene matches: 3. This CDR3 region has 15 residues. The germline CDR1 and CDR2 sequences are SGHVS and FQNEAQ.

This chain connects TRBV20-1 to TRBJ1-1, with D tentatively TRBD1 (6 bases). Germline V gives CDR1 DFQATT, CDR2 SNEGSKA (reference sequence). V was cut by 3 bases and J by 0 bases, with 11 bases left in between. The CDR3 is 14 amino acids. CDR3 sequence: CSASRGHMNTEAFF. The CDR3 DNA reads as TGCAGTGCTAGTAGGGGACACATGAACACTGAAGCTTTCTTT.

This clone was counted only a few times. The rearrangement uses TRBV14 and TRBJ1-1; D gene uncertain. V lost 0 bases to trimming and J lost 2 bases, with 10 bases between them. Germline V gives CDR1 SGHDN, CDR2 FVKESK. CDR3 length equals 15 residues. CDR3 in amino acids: CASSQDRRVNTEAFF. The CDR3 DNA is TGTGCCAGCAGCCAAGACAGACGGGTAAACACTGAAGCTTTCTTT. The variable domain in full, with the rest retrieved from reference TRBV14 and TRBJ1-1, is EAGVTQFPSHSVIEKGQTVTLRCDPISGHDNLYWYRRVMGKEIKFLLHFVKESKQDESGMPNNRFLAERTGGTYSTLKVQPAELEDSGVYFCASSQDRRVNTEAFFGQGTRLTVV.

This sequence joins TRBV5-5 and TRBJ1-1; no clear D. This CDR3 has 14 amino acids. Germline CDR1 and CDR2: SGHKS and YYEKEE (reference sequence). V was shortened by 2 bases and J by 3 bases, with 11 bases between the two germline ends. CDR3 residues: CASSLSFQDTEAFF. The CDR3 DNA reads TGTGCCAGCAGCTTAAGCTTTCAGGACACTGAAGCTTTCTTT. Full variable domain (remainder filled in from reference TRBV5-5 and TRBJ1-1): DAGVTQSPTHLIKTRGQQVTLRCSPISGHKSVSWYQQVLGQGPQFIFQYYEKEERGRGNFPDRFSARQFPNYSSELNVNALLLGDSALYLCASSLSFQDTEAFFGQGTRLTVV.

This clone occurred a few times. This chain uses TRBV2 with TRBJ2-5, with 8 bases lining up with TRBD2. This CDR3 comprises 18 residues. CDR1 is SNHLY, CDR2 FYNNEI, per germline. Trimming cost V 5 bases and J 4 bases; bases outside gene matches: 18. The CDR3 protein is CASSPLHPSGLGGETQYF. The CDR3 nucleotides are TGTGCCAGCAGTCCACTGCATCCTAGCGGGCTGGGGGGAGAGACCCAGTACTTC.

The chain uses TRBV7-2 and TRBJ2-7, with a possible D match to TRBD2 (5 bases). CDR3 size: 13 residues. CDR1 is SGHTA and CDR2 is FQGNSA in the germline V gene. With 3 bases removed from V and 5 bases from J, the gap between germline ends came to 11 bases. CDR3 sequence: CASSFERVDEQYF. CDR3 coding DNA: TGTGCCAGCAGCTTTGAGAGGGTAGACGAGCAGTACTTC.

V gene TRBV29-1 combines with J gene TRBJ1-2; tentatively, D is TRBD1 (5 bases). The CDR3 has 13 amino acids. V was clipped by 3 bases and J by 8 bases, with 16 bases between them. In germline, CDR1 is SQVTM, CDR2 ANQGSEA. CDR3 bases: TGCAGCGTTGACCTCGCCAGGGCAGAGGGCTACACCTTC. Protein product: CSVDLARAEGYTF. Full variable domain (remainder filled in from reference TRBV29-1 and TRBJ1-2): SAVISQKPSRDICQRGTSLTIQCQVDSQVTMMFWYRQQPGQSLTLIATANQGSEATYESGFVIDKFPISRPNLTFSTLTVSNMSPEDSSIYLCSVDLARAEGYTFGSGTRLTVV.

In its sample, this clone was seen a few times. The CDR3 loop reads CASTKEASGGETQYF. Written as DNA, the CDR3 is TGCGCCAGCACCAAAGAAGCAAGCGGGGGGGAGACCCAGTACTTC. V gene TRBV4-1 combines with J gene TRBJ2-5, with 9 bases fitting TRBD2. CDR3 length equals 15 residues. In germline, CDR1 is MGHRA, CDR2 YSYEKL. V was pared by 7 bases and J by 5 bases, with 11 bases of the junction left unmatched.

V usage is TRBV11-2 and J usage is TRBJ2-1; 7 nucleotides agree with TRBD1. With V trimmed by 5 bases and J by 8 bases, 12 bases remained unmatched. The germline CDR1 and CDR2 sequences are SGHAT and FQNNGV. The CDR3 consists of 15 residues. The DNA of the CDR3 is TGTGCCAGCAGCCGCCAACAGGGGTTTGTCGATGAGCAGTTCTTC. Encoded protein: CASSRQQGFVDEQFF. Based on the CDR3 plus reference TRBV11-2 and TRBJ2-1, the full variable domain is EAGVAQSPRYKIIEKRQSVAFWCNPISGHATLYWYQQILGQGPKLLIQFQNNGVVDDSQLPKDRFSAERLKGVDSTLKIQPAKLEDSAVYLCASSRQQGFVDEQFFGPGTRLTVL.

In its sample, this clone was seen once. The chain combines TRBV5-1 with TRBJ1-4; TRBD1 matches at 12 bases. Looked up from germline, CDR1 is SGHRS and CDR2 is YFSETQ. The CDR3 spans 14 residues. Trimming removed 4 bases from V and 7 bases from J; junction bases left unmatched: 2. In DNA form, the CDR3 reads TGCGCCAGCAGCACGGGACAGGGGGCTGAAAAACTGTTTTTT. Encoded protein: CASSTGQGAEKLFF.

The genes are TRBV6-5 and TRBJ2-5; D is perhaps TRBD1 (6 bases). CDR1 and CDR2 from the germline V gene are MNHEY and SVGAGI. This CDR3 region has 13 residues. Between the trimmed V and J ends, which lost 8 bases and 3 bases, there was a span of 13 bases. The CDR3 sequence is CASEGTMKETQYF. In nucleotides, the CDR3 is TGTGCCAGCGAAGGGACAATGAAAGAGACCCAGTACTTC.

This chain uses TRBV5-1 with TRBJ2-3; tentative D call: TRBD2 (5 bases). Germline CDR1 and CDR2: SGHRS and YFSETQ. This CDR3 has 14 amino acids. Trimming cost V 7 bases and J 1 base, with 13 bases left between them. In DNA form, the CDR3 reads TGCGCCAGCTCCCCAGCGGAGCGCACAGATACGCAGTATTTT. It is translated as CASSPAERTDTQYF.

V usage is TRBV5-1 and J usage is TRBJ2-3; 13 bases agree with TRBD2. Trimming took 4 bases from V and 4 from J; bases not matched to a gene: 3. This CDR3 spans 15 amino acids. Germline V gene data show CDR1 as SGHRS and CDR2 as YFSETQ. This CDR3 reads CASSLGLAGADTQYF. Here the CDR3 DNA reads TGCGCCAGCAGCCTCGGACTAGCGGGAGCAGATACGCAGTATTTT.

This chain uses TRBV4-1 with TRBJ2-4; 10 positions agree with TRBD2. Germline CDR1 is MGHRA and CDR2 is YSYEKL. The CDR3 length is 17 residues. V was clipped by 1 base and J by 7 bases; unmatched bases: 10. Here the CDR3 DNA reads TGCGCCAGCAGCCAAGGAGATGCTAGCGGGAGAGGGAACATTCAGTACTTC. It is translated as CASSQGDASGRGNIQYF.

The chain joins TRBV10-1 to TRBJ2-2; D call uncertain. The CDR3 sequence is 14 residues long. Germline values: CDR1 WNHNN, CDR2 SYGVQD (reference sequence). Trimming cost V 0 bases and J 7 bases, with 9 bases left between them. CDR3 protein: CASSESAAGGELFF. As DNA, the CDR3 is TGCGCCAGCAGTGAGTCCGCCGCCGGCGGGGAGCTGTTTTTT.

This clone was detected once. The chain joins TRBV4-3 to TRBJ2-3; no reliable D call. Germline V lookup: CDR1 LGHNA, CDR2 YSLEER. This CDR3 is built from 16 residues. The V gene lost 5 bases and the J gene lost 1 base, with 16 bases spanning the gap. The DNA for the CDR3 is TGCGCCAGCAGCATTGCGGTTATAGTCGGCACAGATACGCAGTATTTT. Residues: CASSIAVIVGTDTQYF.

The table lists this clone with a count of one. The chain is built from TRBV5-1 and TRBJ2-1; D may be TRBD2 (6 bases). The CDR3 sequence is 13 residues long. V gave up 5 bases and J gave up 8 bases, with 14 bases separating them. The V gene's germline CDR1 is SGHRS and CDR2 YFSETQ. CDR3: CASSGGTSDEQFF. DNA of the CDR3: TGCGCCAGCAGTGGAGGGACTTCAGATGAGCAGTTCTTC.

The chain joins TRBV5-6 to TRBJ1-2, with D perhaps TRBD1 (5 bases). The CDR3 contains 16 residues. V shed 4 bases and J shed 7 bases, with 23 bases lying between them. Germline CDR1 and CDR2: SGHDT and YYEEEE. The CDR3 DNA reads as TGTGCCAGCAGCCCGGGGGAGGGCCACCCGCTATCTGGCTACACCTTC. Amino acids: CASSPGEGHPLSGYTF. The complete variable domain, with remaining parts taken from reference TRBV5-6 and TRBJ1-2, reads DAGVTQSPTHLIKTRGQQVTLRCSPKSGHDTVSWYQQALGQGPQFIFQYYEEEERQRGNFPDRFSGHQFPNYSSELNVNALLLGDSALYLCASSPGEGHPLSGYTFGSGTRLTVV.

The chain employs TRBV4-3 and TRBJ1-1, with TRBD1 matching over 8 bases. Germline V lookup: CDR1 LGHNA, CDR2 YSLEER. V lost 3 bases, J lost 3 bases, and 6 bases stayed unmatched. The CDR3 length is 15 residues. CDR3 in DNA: TGCGCCAGCAGCCAGTCAACAGGGGGGGACACTGAAGCTTTCTTT. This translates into CASSQSTGGDTEAFF.

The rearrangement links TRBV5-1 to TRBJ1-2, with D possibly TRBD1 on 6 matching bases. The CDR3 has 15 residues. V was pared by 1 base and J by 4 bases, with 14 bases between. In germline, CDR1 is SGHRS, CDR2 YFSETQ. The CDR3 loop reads CASSLIQGFLYGYTF. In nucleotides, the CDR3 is TGCGCCAGCAGCTTGATCCAGGGGTTCCTCTATGGCTACACCTTC.

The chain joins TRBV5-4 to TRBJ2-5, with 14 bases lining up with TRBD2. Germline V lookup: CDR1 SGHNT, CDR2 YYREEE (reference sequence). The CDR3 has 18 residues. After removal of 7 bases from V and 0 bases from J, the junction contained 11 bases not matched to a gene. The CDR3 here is CASQGLAGGPGDQETQYF. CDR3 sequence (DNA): TGTGCCAGCCAAGGACTAGCGGGGGGCCCGGGGGACCAAGAGACCCAGTACTTC.